Presented here are 7 T cell receptor beta chains from one specimen sequenced in a study of blood T cell repertoires in COVID-19. Sequencing was performed with immunoSEQ multiplex PCR; in TCRdb, only in-frame clones are kept and a portion is missing. The data contain hundreds of thousands of clones, approximately 86% of them singletons. Sequencing input: peripheral blood. Every receptor here comes from an older woman who had recovered from COVID-19.

The V gene is TRBV2, the J gene TRBJ1-4; TRBD1 is a possible D gene (6 bases). This CDR3 spans 14 amino acids. Trimming pared 8 bases from V and 4 bases from J, leaving 14 bases between. The germline gives CDR1 SNHLY, CDR2 FYNNEI. The CDR3: CASSKGGLNEKLFF. The CDR3 region has the DNA TGTGCCAGCTCCAAGGGGGGGCTTAATGAAAAACTGTTTTTT.

This clone was counted a single time. This chain links TRBV5-1 with TRBJ1-2, with 7 positions matching TRBD1. Germline V gene lookup returns CDR1 SGHRS and CDR2 YFSETQ. The length of the CDR3 is 17 residues. V gave up 3 bases and J gave up 0 bases; unmatched junction bases: 11. The CDR3 reads CASSSSGGYITNYGYTF. The CDR3 DNA is TGCGCCAGCAGCTCTTCAGGGGGGTACATAACTAACTATGGCTACACCTTC.

The chain joins TRBV7-6 to TRBJ2-7; maybe TRBD2 (6 bases). Trimming removed 4 bases from V and 1 base from J, with 17 bases in between. From germline, CDR1 is SGHVS and CDR2 FNYEAQ. The CDR3 is made up of 16 amino acids. In nucleotides, the CDR3 is TGTGCCAGCAGCTCCTCCGGGGAGGATGCTTCCTACGAGCAGTACTTC. Translated, it gives CASSSSGEDASYEQYF.

This clone was seen only once. The chain has TRBV19 and TRBJ2-2; 7 bases align to TRBD2. Per germline, CDR1 LNHDA and CDR2 SQIVND (reference sequence). The CDR3 consists of 14 residues. The trim removed 8 bases at V and 4 bases at J, leaving 7 bases unmatched. Here the CDR3 reads CASQAGEGTGELFF. For the CDR3, the DNA is TGTGCCAGTCAGGCGGGGGAGGGCACCGGGGAGCTGTTTTTT.

The chain recombines TRBV28 with TRBJ2-1, with 8 bases matching TRBD2. The CDR3 extends over 16 amino acids. V trimming: 3 bases; J trimming: 2 bases; junction bases outside the gene matches: 6. The germline V gene has CDR1 MDHEN and CDR2 SYDVKM. The CDR3 bases are TGTGCCAGCAGTTTCGGGGGGGTTATCCCCTACAATGAGCAGTTCTTC. This sequence encodes CASSFGGVIPYNEQFF.

This clone was detected once. The CDR3 loop is CASSPRTGSYHYEQYF. CDR3 DNA: TGTGCCAGCAGCCCCCGGACAGGGAGTTACCACTACGAGCAGTACTTC. This sequence joins TRBV7-2 and TRBJ2-7, with 8 bases matching TRBD1. Germline V gene lookup returns CDR1 SGHTA and CDR2 FQGNSA. Trimming cost V 5 bases and J 3 bases; bases outside gene matches: 12. The length of the CDR3 is 16 residues.

V and J are TRBV28 and TRBJ1-2, with 7 bases matching TRBD1. The germline CDR1 and CDR2 sequences are MDHEN and SYDVKM. The CDR3 is 16 residues long. V was clipped by 5 bases and J by 1 base; unmatched bases: 10. CDR3 sequence (DNA): TGTGCCAGCAGTGAAGCAGGGGGGAGGTTTAACTATGGCTACACCTTC. Protein: CASSEAGGRFNYGYTF.